This record covers a single T cell receptor beta chain. These data come from a study of identical twins. The CDR3 extends over 13 amino acids. The V and J ends lost 4 bases and 7 bases, in that order; junction bases with no gene match: 6. Germline lookup yields CDR1 SQVTM and CDR2 ANQGSEA. A universal primer site was created by template switching, with the cDNA bearing unique molecular identifiers. A single record per CDR3 protein comes from TCRdb applying MiXCR to the 5' RACE reads. In the table there are hundreds of thousands of distinct CDR3 sequences, around a sixth of which are singletons. This sample also appeared in a second study, on T cells expressing NK-cell markers.

The rearrangement links TRBV29-1 to TRBJ2-5, with TRBD1 matching 10 bases. This receptor was identified in a woman aged 18-29 years in good health. The sample comprised PBMCs. In DNA, the CDR3 is TGCAGCGTTGTGGGACAGGGGATAGTGACCCAGTACTTC. Encoded protein: CSVVGQGIVTQYF.